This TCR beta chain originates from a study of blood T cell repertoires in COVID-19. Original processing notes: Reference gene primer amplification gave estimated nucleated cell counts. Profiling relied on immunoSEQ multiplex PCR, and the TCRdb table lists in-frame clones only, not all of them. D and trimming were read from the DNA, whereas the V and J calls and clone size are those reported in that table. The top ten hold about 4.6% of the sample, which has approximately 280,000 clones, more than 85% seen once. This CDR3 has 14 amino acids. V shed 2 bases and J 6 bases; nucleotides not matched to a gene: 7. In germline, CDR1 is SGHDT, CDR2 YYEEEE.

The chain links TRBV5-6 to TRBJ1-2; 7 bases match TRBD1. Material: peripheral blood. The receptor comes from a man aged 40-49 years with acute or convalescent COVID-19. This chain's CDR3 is CASSLIDREDGYTF. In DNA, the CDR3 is TGTGCCAGCAGCTTAATCGACAGGGAGGATGGCTACACCTTC.